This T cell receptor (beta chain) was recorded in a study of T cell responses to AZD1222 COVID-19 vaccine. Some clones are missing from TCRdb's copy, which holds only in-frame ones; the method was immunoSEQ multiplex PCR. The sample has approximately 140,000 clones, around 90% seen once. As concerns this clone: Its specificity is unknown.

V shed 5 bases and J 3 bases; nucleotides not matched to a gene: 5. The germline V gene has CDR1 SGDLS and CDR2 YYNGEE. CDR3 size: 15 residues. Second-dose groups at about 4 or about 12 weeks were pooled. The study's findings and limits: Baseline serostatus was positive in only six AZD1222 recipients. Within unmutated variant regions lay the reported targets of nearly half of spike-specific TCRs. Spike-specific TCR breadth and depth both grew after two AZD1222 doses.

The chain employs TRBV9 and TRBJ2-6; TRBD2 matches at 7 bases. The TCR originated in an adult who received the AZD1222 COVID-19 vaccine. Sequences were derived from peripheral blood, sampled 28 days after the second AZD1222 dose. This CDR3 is CASRPSGGGANVLTF. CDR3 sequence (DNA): TGTGCCAGCAGACCCTCGGGAGGTGGGGCCAACGTCCTGACTTTC. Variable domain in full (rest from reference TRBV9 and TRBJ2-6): DSGVTQTPKHLITATGQRVTLRCSPRSGDLSVYWYQQSLDQGLQFLIQYYNGEERAKGNILERFSAQQFPDLHSELNLSSLELGDSALYFCASRPSGGGANVLTFGAGSRLTVL.